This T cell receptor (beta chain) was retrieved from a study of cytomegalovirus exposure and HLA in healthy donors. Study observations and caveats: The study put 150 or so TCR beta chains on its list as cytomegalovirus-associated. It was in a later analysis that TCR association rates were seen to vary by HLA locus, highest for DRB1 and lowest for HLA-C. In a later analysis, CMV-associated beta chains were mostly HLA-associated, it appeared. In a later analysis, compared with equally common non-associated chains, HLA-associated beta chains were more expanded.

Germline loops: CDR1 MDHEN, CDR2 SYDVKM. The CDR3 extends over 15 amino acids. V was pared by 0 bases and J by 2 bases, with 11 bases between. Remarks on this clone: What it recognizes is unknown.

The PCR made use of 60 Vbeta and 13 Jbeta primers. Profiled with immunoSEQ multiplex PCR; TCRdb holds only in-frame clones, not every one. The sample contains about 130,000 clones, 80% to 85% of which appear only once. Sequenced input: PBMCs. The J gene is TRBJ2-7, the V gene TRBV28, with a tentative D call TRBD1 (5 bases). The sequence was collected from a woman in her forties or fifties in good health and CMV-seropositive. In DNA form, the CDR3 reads TGTGCCAGCAGTTTATGGCCAGGGCTCACCTACGAGCAGTACTTC. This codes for CASSLWPGLTYEQYF.